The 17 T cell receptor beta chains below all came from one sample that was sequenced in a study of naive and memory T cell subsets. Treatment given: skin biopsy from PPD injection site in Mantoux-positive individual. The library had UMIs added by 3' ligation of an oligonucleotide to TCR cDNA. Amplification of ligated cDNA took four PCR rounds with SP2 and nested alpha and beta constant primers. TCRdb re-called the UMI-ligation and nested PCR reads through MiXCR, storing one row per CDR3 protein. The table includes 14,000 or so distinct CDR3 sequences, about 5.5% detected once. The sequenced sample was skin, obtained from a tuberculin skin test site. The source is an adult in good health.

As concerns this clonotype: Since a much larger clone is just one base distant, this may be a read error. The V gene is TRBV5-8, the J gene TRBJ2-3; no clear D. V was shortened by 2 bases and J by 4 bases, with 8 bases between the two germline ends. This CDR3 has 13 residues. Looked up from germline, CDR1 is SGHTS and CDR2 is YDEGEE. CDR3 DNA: TGTGCCAGCAGCTTAATCCTAGCAGATACGCAGTATTTT. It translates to CASSLILADTQYF.

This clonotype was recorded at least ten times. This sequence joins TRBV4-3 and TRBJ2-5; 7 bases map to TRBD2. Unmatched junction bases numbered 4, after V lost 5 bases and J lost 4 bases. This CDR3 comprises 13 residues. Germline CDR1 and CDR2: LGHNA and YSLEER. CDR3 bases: TGCGCCAGCAGCGCATGGGAGGGAGAGACCCAGTACTTC. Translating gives CASSAWEGETQYF.

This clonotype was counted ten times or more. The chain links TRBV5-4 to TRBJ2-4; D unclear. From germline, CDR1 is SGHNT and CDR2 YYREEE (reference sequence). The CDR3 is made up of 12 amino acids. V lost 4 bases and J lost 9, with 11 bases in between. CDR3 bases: TGTGCCAGCAGCAGAGATAAGGGCATTCAGTACTTC. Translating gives CASSRDKGIQYF.

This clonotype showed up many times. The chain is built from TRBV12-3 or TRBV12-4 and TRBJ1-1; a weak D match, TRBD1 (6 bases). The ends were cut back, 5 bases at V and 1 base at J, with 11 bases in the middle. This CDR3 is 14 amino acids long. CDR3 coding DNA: TGTGCCAGCAGTCAAATGACAGGGAACACTGAAGCTTTCTTT. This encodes CASSQMTGNTEAFF.

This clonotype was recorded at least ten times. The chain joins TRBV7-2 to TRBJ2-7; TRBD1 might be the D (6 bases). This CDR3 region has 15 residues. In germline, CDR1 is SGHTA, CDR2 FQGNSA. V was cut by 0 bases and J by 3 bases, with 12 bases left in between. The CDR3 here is CASSLAQGQIYEQYF. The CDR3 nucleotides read TGTGCCAGCAGCTTAGCTCAGGGGCAAATCTACGAGCAGTACTTC.

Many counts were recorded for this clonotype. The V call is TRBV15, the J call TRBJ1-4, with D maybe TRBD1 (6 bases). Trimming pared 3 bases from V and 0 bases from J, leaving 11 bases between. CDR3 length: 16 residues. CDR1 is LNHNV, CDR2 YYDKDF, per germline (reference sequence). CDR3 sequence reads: CATSRGGPPTNEKLFF. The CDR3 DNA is TGTGCCACCAGCAGGGGGGGCCCTCCAACTAATGAAAAACTGTTTTTT. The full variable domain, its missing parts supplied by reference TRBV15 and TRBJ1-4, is DAMVIQNPRYQVTQFGKPVTLSCSQTLNHNVMYWYQQKSSQAPKLLFHYYDKDFNNEADTPDNFQSRRPNTSFCFLDIRSPGLGDTAMYLCATSRGGPPTNEKLFFGSGTQLSVL.

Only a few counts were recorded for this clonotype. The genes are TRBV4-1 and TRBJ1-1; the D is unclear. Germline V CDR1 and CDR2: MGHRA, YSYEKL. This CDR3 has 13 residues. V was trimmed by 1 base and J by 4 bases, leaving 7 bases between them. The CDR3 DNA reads TGCGCCAGCAGCCAAGTGGGAGGCACTGAAGCTTTCTTT. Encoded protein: CASSQVGGTEAFF.

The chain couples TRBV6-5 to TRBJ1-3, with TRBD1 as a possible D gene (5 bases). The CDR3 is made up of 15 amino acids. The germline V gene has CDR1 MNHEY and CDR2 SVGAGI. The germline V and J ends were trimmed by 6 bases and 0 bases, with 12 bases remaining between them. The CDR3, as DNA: TGTGCCAGCAGAGCCGACAGAGGCTCTGGAAACACCATATATTTT. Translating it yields CASRADRGSGNTIYF.

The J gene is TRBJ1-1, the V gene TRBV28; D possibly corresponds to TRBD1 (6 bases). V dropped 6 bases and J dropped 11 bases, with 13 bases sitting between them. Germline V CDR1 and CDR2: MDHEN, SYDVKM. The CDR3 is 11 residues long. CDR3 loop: CASRHRVVAFF. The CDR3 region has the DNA TGTGCCAGCAGGCACAGGGTCGTCGCTTTCTTT.

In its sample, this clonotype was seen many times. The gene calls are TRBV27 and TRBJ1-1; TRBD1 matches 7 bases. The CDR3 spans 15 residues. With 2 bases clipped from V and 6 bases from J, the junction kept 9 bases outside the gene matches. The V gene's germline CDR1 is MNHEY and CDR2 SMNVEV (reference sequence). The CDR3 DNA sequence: TGTGCCAGCAGTTTAGGGCAGGGGGGGAGCGCTGAAGCTTTCTTT. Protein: CASSLGQGGSAEAFF.

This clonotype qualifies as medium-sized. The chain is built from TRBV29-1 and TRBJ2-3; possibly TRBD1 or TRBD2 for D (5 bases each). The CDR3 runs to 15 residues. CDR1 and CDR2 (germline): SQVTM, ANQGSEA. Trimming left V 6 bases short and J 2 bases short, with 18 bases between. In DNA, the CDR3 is TGCAGCGTGGGGGACGGACTTGGCTCCACAGATACGCAGTATTTT. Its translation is CSVGDGLGSTDTQYF.

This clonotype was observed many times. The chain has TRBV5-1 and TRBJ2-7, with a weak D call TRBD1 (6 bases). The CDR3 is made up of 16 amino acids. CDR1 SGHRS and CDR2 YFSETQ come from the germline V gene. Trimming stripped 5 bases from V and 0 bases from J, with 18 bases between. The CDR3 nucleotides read TGCGCCAGCAGTTATCACCCGGGACAAAACTCCTACGAGCAGTACTTC. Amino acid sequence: CASSYHPGQNSYEQYF.

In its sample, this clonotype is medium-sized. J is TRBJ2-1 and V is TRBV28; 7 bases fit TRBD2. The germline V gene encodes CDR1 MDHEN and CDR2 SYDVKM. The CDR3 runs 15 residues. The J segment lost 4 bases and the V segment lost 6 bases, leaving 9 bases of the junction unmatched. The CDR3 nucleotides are TGTGCCAGCAGCCCTCCGGGGAGGGGATACAATGAGCAGTTCTTC. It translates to CASSPPGRGYNEQFF.

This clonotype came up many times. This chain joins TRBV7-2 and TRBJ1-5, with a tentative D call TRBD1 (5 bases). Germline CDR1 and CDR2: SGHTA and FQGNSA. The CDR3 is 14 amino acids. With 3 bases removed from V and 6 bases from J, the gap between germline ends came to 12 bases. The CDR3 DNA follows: TGTGCCAGCAGCTTTTCAGGGAAGGGTCAGCCCCAGCATTTT. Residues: CASSFSGKGQPQHF.

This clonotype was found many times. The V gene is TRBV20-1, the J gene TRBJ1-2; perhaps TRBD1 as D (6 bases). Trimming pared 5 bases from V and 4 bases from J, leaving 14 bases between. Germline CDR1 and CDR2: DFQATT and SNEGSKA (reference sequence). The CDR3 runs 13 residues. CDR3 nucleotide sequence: TGCAGTGCTGGGGACGGGGGGCCCTATGGCTACACCTTC. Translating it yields CSAGDGGPYGYTF.

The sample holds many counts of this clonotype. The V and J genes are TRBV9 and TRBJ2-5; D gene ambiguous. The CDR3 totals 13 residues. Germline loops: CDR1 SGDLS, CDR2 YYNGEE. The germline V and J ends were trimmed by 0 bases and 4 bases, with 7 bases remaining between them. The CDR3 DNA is TGTGCCAGCAGCGTAGTTTTTGGAGAGACCCAGTACTTC. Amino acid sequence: CASSVVFGETQYF.

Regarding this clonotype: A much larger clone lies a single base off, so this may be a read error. The CDR3 region has the DNA TGTGCCAGCAGTCCAATATGGGAGGGGCAAGCTTTCTTT. It translates to CASSPIWEGQAFF. This chain joins TRBV6-5 and TRBJ1-1; maybe TRBD1 (5 bases). The CDR3 contains 13 residues. Germline CDR1 reads MNHEY; CDR2 reads SVGAGI. Trimming cost V 5 bases and J 9 bases, with 16 bases left between them.